The 27 T cell receptor beta chains below all came from one sample that was sequenced in a study of CD8 T cells in ankylosing spondylitis (dated by TCRdb to the late 2010s). Broader findings and caveats from the paper: A TCR beta motif of seven or eight highly homologous amino acid variants appeared characteristic of blood from ankylosing spondylitis patients.

No antigen has been identified for these receptors. Libraries came from 5' RACE. Sequenced using an Illumina HiSeq 2500. In-frame beta chains were kept once TCRdb had trimmed the public reads at Q25 with fastp and called clones with MiXCR. Merged by CDR3 protein, the rows form single entries marked with the most common genes and DNA. The sample profile shows 500,000 to 650,000 distinct CDR3 sequences; approximately 5% of them were found once. The top ten clonotypes cover under 4.5% of the sample. Source material: blood, either unsorted or a sorted T cell fraction (not recorded which). The receptor source for this set is a male donor with ankylosing spondylitis.

This clonotype was seen ten or more times. The rearrangement links TRBV5-5 to TRBJ1-2; 9 positions match TRBD1. Looked up from germline, CDR1 is SGHKS and CDR2 is YYEKEE (reference sequence). Trimming took 0 bases from V and 6 from J; bases not matched to a gene: 6. This CDR3 is 15 amino acids long. CDR3 residues: CASSLDPTGGDGYTF. CDR3 sequence (DNA): TGTGCCAGCAGCTTGGACCCGACAGGGGGAGATGGCTACACCTTC.

This clonotype was counted many times. The chain recombines TRBV7-9 with TRBJ1-4; maybe TRBD1 (6 bases). This CDR3 spans 14 amino acids. CDR1 SEHNR and CDR2 FQNEAQ come from the germline V gene (reference sequence). V was cut by 8 bases and J by 6 bases, with 16 bases left in between. CDR3 sequence (DNA): TGTGCCAGCCGAACGGGGGGCGTAGATGAAAAACTGTTTTTT. Translated, it gives CASRTGGVDEKLFF.

This clonotype was counted at least ten times. J is TRBJ1-3 and V is TRBV12-3 or TRBV12-4, with D uncertain. The CDR3 loop spans 14 amino acids. The germline V and J ends were trimmed by 5 bases and 0 bases, with 8 bases remaining between them. The CDR3 DNA sequence: TGTGCCAGCAGTGCCCACCCCTCTGGAAACACCATATATTTT. Residues: CASSAHPSGNTIYF.

The table lists this clonotype with many counts. The CDR3 protein is CASSFLRGDNEQFF. The CDR3 DNA reads TGTGCCAGCAGTTTCCTCCGGGGGGACAATGAGCAGTTCTTC. The chain carries TRBV6-2 or TRBV6-3 and TRBJ2-1, with 7 bases identical to TRBD2. CDR1 MNHEY and CDR2 SVGEGT come from the germline V gene. The J segment lost 5 bases and the V segment lost 4 bases, leaving 5 bases of the junction unmatched. This CDR3 spans 14 amino acids.

This clonotype was found many times. This chain uses TRBV9 with TRBJ1-2; the match to TRBD1 covers 7 bases. The CDR3 is 12 residues long. Germline CDR1 and CDR2: SGDLS and YYNGEE. The trim removed 4 bases at V and 4 bases at J, leaving 1 base unmatched. Here the CDR3 reads CASSRDSYGYTF. Written as DNA, the CDR3 is TGTGCCAGCAGCCGGGACAGCTATGGCTACACCTTC.

This clonotype appeared a few times. The rearrangement links TRBV3-1 to TRBJ2-7; TRBD1 aligns across 8 bases. V lost 0 bases and J lost 1; bases outside the gene matches: 8. The CDR3 extends over 17 amino acids. Germline V gene sequence: CDR1 LGHDT, CDR2 YNNKEL (reference sequence). The CDR3 spells CASSQDLYRDRSYEQYF. CDR3 DNA: TGTGCCAGCAGCCAAGATCTTTACCGGGACAGGTCCTACGAGCAGTACTTC.

Ten or more counts support this clonotype. The chain links TRBV7-9 to TRBJ2-2; D call uncertain. The CDR3 is made up of 16 amino acids. Deletions cut 5 bases from V and 3 bases from J, with 16 bases between. CDR1 is SEHNR and CDR2 is FQNEAQ in the germline V gene (reference sequence). Here the CDR3 reads CASSQTRGGHTGELFF. In DNA form, the CDR3 reads TGTGCCAGCAGCCAAACGCGTGGTGGGCACACCGGGGAGCTGTTTTTT.

This clonotype was counted at least ten times. This sequence joins TRBV29-1 and TRBJ1-1; D is uncertain. Germline V gene sequence: CDR1 SQVTM, CDR2 ANQGSEA. This CDR3 is built from 12 residues. The ends were cut back, 0 bases at V and 11 bases at J, with 13 bases in the middle. The CDR3 DNA reads TGCAGCGTTGAAGATTACCGGAATCGTGCTTTCTTT. Translating it yields CSVEDYRNRAFF. The variable domain in full, with the rest retrieved from reference TRBV29-1 and TRBJ1-1, is SAVISQKPSRDICQRGTSLTIQCQVDSQVTMMFWYRQQPGQSLTLIATANQGSEATYESGFVIDKFPISRPNLTFSTLTVSNMSPEDSSIYLCSVEDYRNRAFFGQGTRLTVV.

In this sample, this clonotype turned up many times. The chain links TRBV29-1 to TRBJ2-4; tentatively, D is TRBD1 or TRBD2 (7 bases each). The CDR3 runs to 15 residues. V gave up 6 bases and J gave up 0 bases, with 15 bases separating them. CDR1 and CDR2 (germline): SQVTM, ANQGSEA. The CDR3 reads CSVLIRGGAKNIQYF. CDR3 DNA: TGCAGCGTGCTTATCAGGGGGGGAGCCAAAAACATTCAGTACTTC.

This clonotype has a count of ten or more. This chain connects TRBV20-1 to TRBJ2-3, with D possibly being TRBD1 or TRBD2 (5 bases each). Looked up from germline, CDR1 is DFQATT and CDR2 is SNEGSKA (reference sequence). V was shortened by 3 bases and J by 3 bases, with 13 bases between the two germline ends. This CDR3 contains 14 residues. The CDR3 DNA is TGCAGTGCTAGCCGGGACCCAGAGACAGATACGCAGTATTTT. Translated: CSASRDPETDTQYF.

This clonotype was recorded many times. In nucleotides, the CDR3 is TGCGCCAGCAGCCAAAACCGACAGGATGATCAGCCCCAGCATTTT. Protein product: CASSQNRQDDQPQHF. J is TRBJ1-5 and V is TRBV4-3, with D perhaps matching TRBD1 (6 bases). Germline CDR1 is LGHNA and CDR2 is YSLEER. The CDR3 is 15 amino acids. The V end lost 2 bases, the J end lost 5 bases, and 13 bases lay between the germline ends.

This clonotype was seen a few times. CDR3 nucleotides: TGTGCCAGCAGCTTAATAGGGGGCCCCCCCTACGAGCAGTACTTC. It yields the protein CASSLIGGPPYEQYF. V gene TRBV11-1 combines with J gene TRBJ2-7; 7 bases agree with TRBD1. V lost 2 bases and J lost 2; bases outside the gene matches: 6. The CDR3 loop spans 15 amino acids. Germline CDR1 SGHAT, CDR2 FQDESV (reference sequence).

This clonotype was seen repeatedly, ten times or more. The chain employs TRBV20-1 and TRBJ2-4, with D possibly being TRBD2 (6 bases). The CDR3 has 12 amino acids. Germline lookup yields CDR1 DFQATT and CDR2 SNEGSKA (reference sequence). CDR3 DNA sequence: TGCAGCCGAAGTGGGGGGAGGAACATTCAGTACTTC. Translating gives CSRSGGRNIQYF.

The table lists this clonotype with many counts. The DNA for the CDR3 is TGTGCCAGCACGGGTAGGGGATTTAATCAGCCCCAGCATTTT. It codes for CASTGRGFNQPQHF. The V and J genes are TRBV27 and TRBJ1-5, with D tentatively TRBD1 (5 bases). V lost 7 bases and J 4 bases, leaving 14 bases between the germline ends. The CDR3 contains 14 residues. Germline CDR1 reads MNHEY; CDR2 reads SMNVEV (reference sequence).

This clonotype was counted many times. The rearrangement uses TRBV4-3 and TRBJ1-1; D gene uncertain. Trimming pared 0 bases from V and 10 bases from J, leaving 12 bases between. CDR1 is LGHNA, CDR2 YSLEER, per germline. CDR3 length: 13 amino acids. The CDR3 DNA reads TGCGCCAGCAGCCAAGAGTGGGCTACGGCAGCTTTCTTT. Translated: CASSQEWATAAFF.

This clonotype appeared a few times. The gene calls are TRBV15 and TRBJ2-7; 7 nucleotides line up with TRBD1. Germline CDR1 is LNHNV and CDR2 is YYDKDF (reference sequence). This CDR3 spans 15 amino acids. V lost 3 bases and J lost 2; bases outside the gene matches: 7. The CDR3 bases are TGTGCCACCAGCAGGGGGGACAGCAAAACCTACGAGCAGTACTTC. The encoded protein is CATSRGDSKTYEQYF.

This clonotype has at least ten counts. The V and J genes are TRBV5-1 and TRBJ2-5; 11 bases line up with TRBD2. With V trimmed by 1 base and J by 4 bases, 3 bases remained unmatched. The CDR3 is 15 amino acids. Germline V lookup: CDR1 SGHRS, CDR2 YFSETQ. The CDR3 sequence: CASSLWLAGGETQYF. In DNA form, the CDR3 reads TGCGCCAGCAGCTTGTGGCTAGCGGGAGGAGAGACCCAGTACTTC. The whole variable domain, filled in from reference TRBV5-1 and TRBJ2-5, reads KAGVTQTPRYLIKTRGQQVTLSCSPISGHRSVSWYQQTPGQGLQFLFEYFSETQRNKGNFPGRFSGRQFSNSRSEMNVSTLELGDSALYLCASSLWLAGGETQYFGPGTRLLVL.

This clonotype was seen ten or more times. This chain joins TRBV4-3 and TRBJ1-2; maybe TRBD1 (5 bases). The CDR3 is 17 residues long. Between the trimmed V and J ends, which lost 3 bases and 4 bases, there was a span of 21 bases. Germline V gene lookup returns CDR1 LGHNA and CDR2 YSLEER. CDR3 residues: CASSHPRQGGGPYGYTF. The CDR3, as DNA: TGCGCCAGCAGCCACCCGAGGCAGGGCGGAGGCCCCTATGGCTACACCTTC.

This clonotype was picked up many times. The V and J genes are TRBV29-1 and TRBJ1-1; D remains unclear. Germline CDR1 is SQVTM and CDR2 is ANQGSEA. V was clipped by 3 bases and J by 0 bases, with 8 bases between them. The CDR3 runs to 13 residues. The CDR3 sequence is CSVESSMNTEAFF. The CDR3 DNA reads TGCAGCGTTGAGTCCAGCATGAACACTGAAGCTTTCTTT.

This clonotype was picked up a small number of times. The chain employs TRBV20-1 and TRBJ1-2; 9 bases align to TRBD1. The germline V gene has CDR1 DFQATT and CDR2 SNEGSKA (reference sequence). This CDR3 has 15 residues. V gave up 1 base and J gave up 5 bases; unmatched junction bases: 8. Here the CDR3 reads CSARVTTGGRYGYTF. CDR3 nucleotides: TGCAGTGCTAGAGTTACTACAGGGGGCAGATATGGCTACACCTTC.

This clonotype was detected only a few times. This chain links TRBV20-1 with TRBJ2-3, with unresolved D. Germline CDR1 and CDR2: DFQATT and SNEGSKA (reference sequence). The CDR3 totals 14 residues. V gave up 6 bases and J gave up 4 bases, with 17 bases separating them. The CDR3 here is CSAAVVGISDTQYF. The CDR3 DNA is TGCAGTGCGGCTGTTGTGGGGATTTCAGATACGCAGTATTTT.

This clonotype has a count of ten or more. The chain is built from TRBV28 and TRBJ1-6, with D perhaps TRBD1 (5 bases). The CDR3 spans 15 residues. CDR1 MDHEN and CDR2 SYDVKM come from the germline V gene. V lost 2 bases and J lost 9, with 14 bases in between. CDR3 region: CASSLHGGNGSPLHF. For the CDR3, the DNA is TGTGCCAGCAGTTTACATGGGGGAAATGGTTCACCCCTCCACTTT.

This clonotype was seen repeatedly, ten times or more. The J gene is TRBJ2-3, the V gene TRBV7-9; D remains unclear. V was cut by 5 bases and J by 1 base, with 7 bases left in between. The CDR3 covers 13 residues. Germline CDR1 is SEHNR and CDR2 is FQNEAQ (reference sequence). The CDR3 nucleotides read TGTGCCAGCAGCAGGATTCGCACAGATACGCAGTATTTT. This sequence encodes CASSRIRTDTQYF. The whole variable domain, filled in from reference TRBV7-9 and TRBJ2-3, reads DTGVSQNPRHKITKRGQNVTFRCDPISEHNRLYWYRQTLGQGPEFLTYFQNEAQLEKSRLLSDRFSAERPKGSFSTLEIQRTEQGDSAMYLCASSRIRTDTQYFGPGTRLTVL.

This clonotype appeared a few times. The chain is built from TRBV2 and TRBJ2-2; D is ambiguous. There are 14 residues in the CDR3. The V gene lost 6 bases and the J gene lost 3 bases, with 11 bases spanning the gap. The germline CDR1 and CDR2 sequences are SNHLY and FYNNEI. The CDR3 DNA reads as TGTGCCAGCAGGTTAAACCGGGACACCGGGGAGCTGTTTTTT. Amino acids: CASRLNRDTGELFF.

This clonotype was picked up one time. The chain couples TRBV20-1 to TRBJ2-1; D is unresolved. The CDR3 has 11 residues. From germline, CDR1 is DFQATT and CDR2 SNEGSKA (reference sequence). V lost 7 bases to trimming and J lost 6 bases, with 10 bases between them. The CDR3 sequence: CSVSHSNEQFF. The CDR3 DNA is TGCAGTGTCAGCCACAGCAATGAGCAGTTCTTC.

The table lists this clonotype with many counts. J is TRBJ2-1 and V is TRBV7-8; either TRBD1 or TRBD2 may fit D (5 bases each). This CDR3 comprises 12 residues. CDR1 SGHVS and CDR2 FQNEAQ come from the germline V gene. Trimming cost V 4 bases and J 9 bases, with 10 bases left between them. The CDR3 protein is CASSSGPGEQFF. The DNA for the CDR3 is TGTGCCAGCAGCTCGGGACCGGGTGAGCAGTTCTTC.

This clonotype was seen many times. This chain joins TRBV5-1 and TRBJ2-7, with D perhaps matching TRBD2 (6 bases). V was pared by 3 bases and J by 5 bases, with 18 bases between. The CDR3 has 15 amino acids. Germline assignment: CDR1 SGHRS and CDR2 YFSETQ. The CDR3 coding sequence is TGCGCCAGCAGCTCCACAGGAGGGAGTTGGGACGAGCAGTACTTC. Its translation is CASSSTGGSWDEQYF. The entire variable domain, with the rest obtained from reference TRBV5-1 and TRBJ2-7, is as follows: KAGVTQTPRYLIKTRGQQVTLSCSPISGHRSVSWYQQTPGQGLQFLFEYFSETQRNKGNFPGRFSGRQFSNSRSEMNVSTLELGDSALYLCASSSTGGSWDEQYFGPGTRLTVT.